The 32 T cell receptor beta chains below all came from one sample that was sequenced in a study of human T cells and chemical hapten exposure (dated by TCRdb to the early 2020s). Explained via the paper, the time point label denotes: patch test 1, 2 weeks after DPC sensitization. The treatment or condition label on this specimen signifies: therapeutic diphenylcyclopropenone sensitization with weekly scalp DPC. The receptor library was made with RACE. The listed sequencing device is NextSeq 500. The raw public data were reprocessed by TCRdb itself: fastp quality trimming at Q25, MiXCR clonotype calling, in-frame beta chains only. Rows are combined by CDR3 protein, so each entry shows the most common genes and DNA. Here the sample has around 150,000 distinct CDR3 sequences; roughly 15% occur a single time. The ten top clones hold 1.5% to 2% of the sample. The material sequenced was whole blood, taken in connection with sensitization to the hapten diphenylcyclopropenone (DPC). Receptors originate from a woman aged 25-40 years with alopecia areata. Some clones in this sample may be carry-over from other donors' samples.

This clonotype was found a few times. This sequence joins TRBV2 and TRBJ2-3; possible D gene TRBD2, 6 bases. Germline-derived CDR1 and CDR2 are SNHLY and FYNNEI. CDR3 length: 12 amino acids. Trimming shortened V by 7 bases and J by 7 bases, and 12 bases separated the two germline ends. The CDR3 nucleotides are TGTGCCAGCACCGCCGCGGGGAATACGCAGTATTTT. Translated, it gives CASTAAGNTQYF.

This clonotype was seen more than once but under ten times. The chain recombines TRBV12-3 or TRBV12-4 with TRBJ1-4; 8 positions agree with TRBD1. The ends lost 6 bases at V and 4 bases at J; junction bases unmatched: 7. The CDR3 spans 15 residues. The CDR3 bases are TGTGCCAGCAGACAAAGGACAGGGAATAATGAAAAACTGTTTTTT. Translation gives CASRQRTGNNEKLFF.

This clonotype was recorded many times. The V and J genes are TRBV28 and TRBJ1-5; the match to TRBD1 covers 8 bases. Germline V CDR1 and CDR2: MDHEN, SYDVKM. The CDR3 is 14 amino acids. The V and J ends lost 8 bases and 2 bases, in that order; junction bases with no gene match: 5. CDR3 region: CASSGQGGNQPQHF. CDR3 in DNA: TGTGCCAGCTCAGGACAGGGCGGCAATCAGCCCCAGCATTTT.

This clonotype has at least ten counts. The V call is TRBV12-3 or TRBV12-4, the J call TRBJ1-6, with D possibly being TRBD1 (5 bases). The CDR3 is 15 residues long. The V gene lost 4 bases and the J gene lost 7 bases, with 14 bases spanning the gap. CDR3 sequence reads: CASSSRGQGNSPLHF. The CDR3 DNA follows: TGTGCCAGCAGTTCCCGGGGTCAGGGCAATTCACCCCTCCACTTT.

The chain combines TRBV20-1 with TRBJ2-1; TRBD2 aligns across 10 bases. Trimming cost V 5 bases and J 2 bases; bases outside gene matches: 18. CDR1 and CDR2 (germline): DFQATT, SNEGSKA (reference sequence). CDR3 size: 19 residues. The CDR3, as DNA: TGCAGTGCTTCCCAGGGGGTCCCGGGACTAGCGTACGCCTACAATGAGCAGTTCTTC. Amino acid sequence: CSASQGVPGLAYAYNEQFF.

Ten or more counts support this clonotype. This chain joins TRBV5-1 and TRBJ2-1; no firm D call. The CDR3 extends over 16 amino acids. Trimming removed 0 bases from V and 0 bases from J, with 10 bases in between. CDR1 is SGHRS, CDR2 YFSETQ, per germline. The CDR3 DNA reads TGCGCCAGCAGCTTGGCCCTCCCGAGCTCCTACAATGAGCAGTTCTTC. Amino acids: CASSLALPSSYNEQFF.

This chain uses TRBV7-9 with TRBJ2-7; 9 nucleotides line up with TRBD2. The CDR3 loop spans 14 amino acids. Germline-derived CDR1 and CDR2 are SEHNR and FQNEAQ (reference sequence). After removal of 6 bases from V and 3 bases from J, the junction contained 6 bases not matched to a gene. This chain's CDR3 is CASRPISGGYEQYF. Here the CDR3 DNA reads TGTGCCAGCAGACCCATTAGCGGGGGCTACGAGCAGTACTTC.

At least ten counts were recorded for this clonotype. The DNA for the CDR3 is TGCAGCGTTGCACCGGGACAGGGTTATGGCTACACCTTC. It yields the protein CSVAPGQGYGYTF. The chain combines TRBV29-1 with TRBJ1-2; 9 bases align to TRBD1. In germline, CDR1 is SQVTM, CDR2 ANQGSEA. After removal of 4 bases from V and 5 bases from J, the junction contained 5 bases not matched to a gene. The CDR3 consists of 13 residues. Complete variable domain (other parts from reference TRBV29-1 and TRBJ1-2): SAVISQKPSRDICQRGTSLTIQCQVDSQVTMMFWYRQQPGQSLTLIATANQGSEATYESGFVIDKFPISRPNLTFSTLTVSNMSPEDSSIYLCSVAPGQGYGYTFGSGTRLTVV.

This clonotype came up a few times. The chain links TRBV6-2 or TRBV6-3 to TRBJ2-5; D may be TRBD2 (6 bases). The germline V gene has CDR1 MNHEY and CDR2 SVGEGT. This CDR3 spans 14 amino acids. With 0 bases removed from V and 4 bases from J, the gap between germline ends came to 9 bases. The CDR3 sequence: CASSYSPGGETQYF. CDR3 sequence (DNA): TGTGCCAGCAGTTACTCTCCCGGGGGAGAGACCCAGTACTTC.

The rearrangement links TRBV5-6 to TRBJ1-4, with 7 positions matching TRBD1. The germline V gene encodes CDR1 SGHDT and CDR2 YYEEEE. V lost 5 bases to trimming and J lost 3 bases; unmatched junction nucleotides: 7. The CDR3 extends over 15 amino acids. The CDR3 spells CASSSPGTANEKLFF. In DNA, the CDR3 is TGTGCCAGCAGTTCGCCCGGGACAGCTAATGAAAAACTGTTTTTT.

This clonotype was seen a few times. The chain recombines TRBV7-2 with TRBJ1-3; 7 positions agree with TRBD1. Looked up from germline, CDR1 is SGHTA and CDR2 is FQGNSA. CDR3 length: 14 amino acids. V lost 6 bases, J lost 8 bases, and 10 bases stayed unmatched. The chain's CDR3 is CASSFRTGWDTIYF. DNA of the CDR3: TGTGCCAGCAGTTTCCGGACAGGATGGGACACCATATATTTT.

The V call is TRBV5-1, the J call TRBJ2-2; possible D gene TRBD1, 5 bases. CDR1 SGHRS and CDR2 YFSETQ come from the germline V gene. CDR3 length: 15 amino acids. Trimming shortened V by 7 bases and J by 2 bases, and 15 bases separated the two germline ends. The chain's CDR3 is CASSVLGRNTGELFF. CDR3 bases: TGCGCCAGCTCCGTGTTGGGGCGAAACACCGGGGAGCTGTTTTTT.

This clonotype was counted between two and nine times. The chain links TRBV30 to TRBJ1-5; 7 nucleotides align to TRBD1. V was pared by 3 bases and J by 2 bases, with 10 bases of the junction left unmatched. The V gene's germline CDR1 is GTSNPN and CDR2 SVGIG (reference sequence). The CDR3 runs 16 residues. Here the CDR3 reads CAWSPPPGQGNQPQHF. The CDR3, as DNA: TGTGCCTGGAGCCCTCCCCCCGGACAGGGCAATCAGCCCCAGCATTTT.

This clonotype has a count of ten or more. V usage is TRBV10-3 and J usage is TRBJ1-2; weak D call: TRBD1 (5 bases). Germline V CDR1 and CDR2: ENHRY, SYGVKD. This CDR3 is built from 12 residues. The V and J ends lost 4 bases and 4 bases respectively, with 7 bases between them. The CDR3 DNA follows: TGTGCCATCAGTGGGGGGAGCTATGGCTACACCTTC. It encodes CAISGGSYGYTF.

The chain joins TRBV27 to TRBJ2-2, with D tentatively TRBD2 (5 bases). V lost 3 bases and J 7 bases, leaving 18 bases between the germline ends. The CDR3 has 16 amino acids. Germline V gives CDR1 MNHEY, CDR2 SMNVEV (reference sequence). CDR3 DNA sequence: TGTGCCAGCAGTTTGGCGGGCTCCGCATGGGGCGGGGAGCTGTTTTTT. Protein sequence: CASSLAGSAWGGELFF.

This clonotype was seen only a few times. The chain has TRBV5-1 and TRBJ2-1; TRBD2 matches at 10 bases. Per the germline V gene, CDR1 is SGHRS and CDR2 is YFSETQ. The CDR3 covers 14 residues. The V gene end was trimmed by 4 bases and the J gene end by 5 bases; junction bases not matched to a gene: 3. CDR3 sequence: CASSRGLADNEQFF. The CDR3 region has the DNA TGCGCCAGCAGCCGCGGACTAGCGGACAATGAGCAGTTCTTC.

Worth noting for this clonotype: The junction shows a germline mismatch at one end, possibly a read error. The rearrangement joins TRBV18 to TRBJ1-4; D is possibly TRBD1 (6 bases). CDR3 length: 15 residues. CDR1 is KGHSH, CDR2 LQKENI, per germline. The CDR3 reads CVSSPTDSPNEKLFF. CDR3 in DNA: TGTGTCAGCTCACCCACGGACAGTCCTAATGAAAAACTGTTTTTT.

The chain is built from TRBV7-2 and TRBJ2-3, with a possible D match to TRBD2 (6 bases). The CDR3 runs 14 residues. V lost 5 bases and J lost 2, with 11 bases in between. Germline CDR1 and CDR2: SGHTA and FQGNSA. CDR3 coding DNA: TGTGCCAGCAGCCCTAGCGCAGTCACAGATACGCAGTATTTT. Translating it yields CASSPSAVTDTQYF.

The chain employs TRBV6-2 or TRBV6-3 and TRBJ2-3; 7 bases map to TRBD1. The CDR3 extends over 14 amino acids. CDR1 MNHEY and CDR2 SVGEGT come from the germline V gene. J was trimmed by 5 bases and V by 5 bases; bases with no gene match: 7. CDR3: CASSRQGRGDTQYF. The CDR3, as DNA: TGTGCCAGCAGTAGACAGGGTAGAGGAGATACGCAGTATTTT.

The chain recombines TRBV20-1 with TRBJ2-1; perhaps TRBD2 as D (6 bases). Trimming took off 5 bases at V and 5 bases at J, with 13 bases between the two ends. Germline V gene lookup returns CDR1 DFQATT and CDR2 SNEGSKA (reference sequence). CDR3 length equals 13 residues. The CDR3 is CSARRDGDNEQFF. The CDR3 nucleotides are TGCAGTGCTCGGAGGGACGGAGACAATGAGCAGTTCTTC.

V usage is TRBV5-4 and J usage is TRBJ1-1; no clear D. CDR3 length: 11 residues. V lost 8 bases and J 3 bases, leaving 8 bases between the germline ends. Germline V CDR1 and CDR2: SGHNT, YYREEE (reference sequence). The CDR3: CASSIDTEAFF. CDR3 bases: TGTGCCAGTTCTATCGACACTGAAGCTTTCTTT.

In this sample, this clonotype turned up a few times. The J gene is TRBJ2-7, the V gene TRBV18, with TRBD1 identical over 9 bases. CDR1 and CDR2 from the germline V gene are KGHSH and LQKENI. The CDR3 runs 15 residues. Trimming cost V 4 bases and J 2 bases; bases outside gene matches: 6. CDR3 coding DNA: TGTGCCAGCTCACTGGGGACAGGGACAACCTACGAGCAGTACTTC. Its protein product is CASSLGTGTTYEQYF. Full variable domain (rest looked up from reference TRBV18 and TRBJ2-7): NAGVMQNPRHLVRRRGQEARLRCSPMKGHSHVYWYRQLPEEGLKFMVYLQKENIIDESGMPKERFSAEFPKEGPSILRIQQVVRGDSAAYFCASSLGTGTTYEQYFGPGTRLTVT.

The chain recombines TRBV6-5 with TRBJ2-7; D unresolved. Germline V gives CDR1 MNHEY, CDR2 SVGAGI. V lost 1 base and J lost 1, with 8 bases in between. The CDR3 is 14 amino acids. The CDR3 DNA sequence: TGTGCCAGCAGTTACTTAGCCGGGTCCTACGAGCAGTACTTC. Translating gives CASSYLAGSYEQYF.

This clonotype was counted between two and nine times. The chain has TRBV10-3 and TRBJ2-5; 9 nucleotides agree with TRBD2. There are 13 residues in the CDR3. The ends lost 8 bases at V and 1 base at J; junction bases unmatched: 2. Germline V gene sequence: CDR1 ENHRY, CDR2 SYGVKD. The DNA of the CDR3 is TGTGCCATCGGAGCGGGAGGCCAAGAGACCCAGTACTTC. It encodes CAIGAGGQETQYF.

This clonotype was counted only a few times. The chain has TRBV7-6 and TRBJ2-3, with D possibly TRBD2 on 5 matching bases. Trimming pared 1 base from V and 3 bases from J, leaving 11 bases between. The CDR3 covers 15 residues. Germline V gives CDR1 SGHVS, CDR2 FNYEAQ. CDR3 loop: CASSLGSSGTDTQYF. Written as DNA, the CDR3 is TGTGCCAGCAGCTTAGGGAGCTCGGGGACAGATACGCAGTATTTT.

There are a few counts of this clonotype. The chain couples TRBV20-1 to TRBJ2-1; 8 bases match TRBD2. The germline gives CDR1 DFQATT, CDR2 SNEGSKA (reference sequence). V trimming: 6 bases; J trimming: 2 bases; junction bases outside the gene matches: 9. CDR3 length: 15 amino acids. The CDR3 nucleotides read TGCAGTGCCAAACCGGGACTAGGTACCTACAATGAGCAGTTCTTC. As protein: CSAKPGLGTYNEQFF.

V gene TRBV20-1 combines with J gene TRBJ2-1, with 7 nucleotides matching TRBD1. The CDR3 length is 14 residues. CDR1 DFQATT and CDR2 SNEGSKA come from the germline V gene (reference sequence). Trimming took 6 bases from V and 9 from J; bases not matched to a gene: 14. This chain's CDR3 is CSADHGQGVIEQFF. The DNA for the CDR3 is TGCAGTGCCGATCACGGGCAGGGGGTTATTGAGCAGTTCTTC.

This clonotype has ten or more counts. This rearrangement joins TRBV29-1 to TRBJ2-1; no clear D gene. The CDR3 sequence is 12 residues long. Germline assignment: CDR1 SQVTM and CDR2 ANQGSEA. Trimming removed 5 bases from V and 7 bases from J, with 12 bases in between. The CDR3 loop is CSVLGSVNEQFF. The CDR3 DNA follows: TGCAGCGTTCTCGGATCCGTGAATGAGCAGTTCTTC.

The CDR3 sequence: CASSLASGIEAFF. CDR3 nucleotide sequence: TGCGCCAGCAGCTTGGCGTCCGGCATTGAAGCTTTCTTT. The V gene is TRBV5-1, the J gene TRBJ1-1; D is ambiguous. This CDR3 is 13 amino acids long. Germline CDR1 and CDR2: SGHRS and YFSETQ. V was shortened by 0 bases and J by 7 bases, with 10 bases between the two germline ends.

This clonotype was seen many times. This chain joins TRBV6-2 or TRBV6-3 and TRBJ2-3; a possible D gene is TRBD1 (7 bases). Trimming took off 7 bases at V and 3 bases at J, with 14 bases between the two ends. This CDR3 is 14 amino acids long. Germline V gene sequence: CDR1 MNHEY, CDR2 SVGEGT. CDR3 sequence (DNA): TGTGCCAGCATAATGGGGGGACAGACAGATACGCAGTATTTT. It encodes CASIMGGQTDTQYF.

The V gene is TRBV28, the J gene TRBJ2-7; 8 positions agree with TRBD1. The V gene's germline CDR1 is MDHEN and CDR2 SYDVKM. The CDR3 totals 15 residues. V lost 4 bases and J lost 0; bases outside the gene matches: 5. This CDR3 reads CASSSEGQGSYEQYF. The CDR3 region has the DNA TGTGCCAGCAGTTCGGAAGGACAGGGCTCCTACGAGCAGTACTTC.

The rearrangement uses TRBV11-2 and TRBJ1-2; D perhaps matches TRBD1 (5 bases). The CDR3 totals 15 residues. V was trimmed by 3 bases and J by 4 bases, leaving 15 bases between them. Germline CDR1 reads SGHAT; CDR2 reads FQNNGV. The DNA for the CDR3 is TGTGCCAGCAGCTTCTCTTGGGGGGAGAGCTATGGCTACACCTTC. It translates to CASSFSWGESYGYTF. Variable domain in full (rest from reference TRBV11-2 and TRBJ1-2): EAGVAQSPRYKIIEKRQSVAFWCNPISGHATLYWYQQILGQGPKLLIQFQNNGVVDDSQLPKDRFSAERLKGVDSTLKIQPAKLEDSAVYLCASSFSWGESYGYTFGSGTRLTVV.